This TCR beta chain was identified during a study of Ad26.COV2.S vaccination and SARS-CoV-2 variants. Germline assignment: CDR1 MGHRA and CDR2 YSYEKL. With V trimmed by 7 bases and J by 6 bases, 7 bases remained unmatched. The CDR3 is 14 residues long. Concerning this clone itself: Its antigen is not identified.

This sample's treatment: about 20 received Ad26.COV2.S at low or high dose, single or two shots; 5 received placebo; per-sample allocation not given. After the first vaccine or placebo injection, samples were drawn on day 63. Repertoires were generated with immunoSEQ multiplex PCR, while TCRdb's copy carries only in-frame clones and drops some. The sample carries roughly 390,000 clones, 75% to 90% recorded once. Broader study findings: It was found that vaccine and placebo recipients had similar non-spike TCR breadth. After vaccination, substantial breadth of spike-specific CD8+ and CD4+ responses was reported.

V and J are TRBV4-1 and TRBJ1-5, with 9 bases lining up with TRBD1. The origin of this receptor is a person aged 18 to 59 who received the Ad26.COV2.S COVID-19 vaccine or a placebo. The sample in question was peripheral blood, obtained in a trial of Ad26.COV2.S vaccine versus placebo. The CDR3 is CASKQQGAGQPQHF. CDR3 in DNA: TGCGCCAGCAAACAACAGGGGGCGGGTCAGCCCCAGCATTTT.